This TCR beta chain was observed in a study of radiotherapy plus CTLA-4 blockade in lung cancer. Study information: In roughly 17% of patients, objective responses were seen; 25% to 40% had disease control. General study findings and limits: An expansion of tumor-derived TCR clones occurred in blood after radiotherapy plus ipilimumab. Together with interferon-beta, which increased in serum after radiation, early dynamic changes in blood T cell clones were reportedly the best predictors of response.

Method: immunoSEQ multiplex PCR; TCRdb's copy keeps in-frame clones and lacks some. The sample contains about 94,000 clones, roughly 80% of which appear only once. In the case of this clone: Its antigen is unknown.

Focal radiation was given together with CTLA-4 blockade (ipilimumab) to patients with chemo-refractory metastatic non-small-cell lung cancer. This clonotype was sampled from a human donor with non-small cell lung cancer that progressed on radiotherapy plus ipilimumab. This material consisted of peripheral blood, taken from a patient treated with radiotherapy plus ipilimumab.

The DNA of the CDR3 is TGTGCCAGCAGCTTAAACGGGAGGGCCCTTGAGCAGTTCTTC. As protein: CASSLNGRALEQFF. The chain links TRBV7-3 to TRBJ2-1; 8 nucleotides align to TRBD2. The CDR3 contains 14 residues. The J segment lost 9 bases and the V segment lost 1 base, leaving 5 bases of the junction unmatched. Germline CDR1 is SGHTA and CDR2 is FQGTGA.